The 27 T cell receptor beta chains listed next were all sequenced from one sample in a study of read filtering for tumor transcriptome and immune sequencing. Molecular barcoded adaptors covering alpha/delta and beta/gamma chains were used on approximately 400 ng RNA. TCRdb reprocessed the reads with MiXCR, giving one entry per CDR3 protein. Altogether around 130,000 distinct CDR3 sequences are present, 10% to 15% being singletons, with the ten largest covering 11%. Sequencing was done on a sample of a population of CD138-negative cells sorted from bone marrow. These receptors were collected from a donor at least 40 years old with multiple myeloma.

The chain has TRBV18 and TRBJ2-7; D is uncertain. The V end lost 5 bases, the J end lost 2 bases, and 19 bases lay between the germline ends. The CDR3 sequence is 16 residues long. From germline, CDR1 is KGHSH and CDR2 LQKENI. CDR3: CASSSPSSVATYEQYF. The CDR3 bases are TGTGCCAGCTCAAGCCCCTCCTCTGTGGCGACCTACGAGCAGTACTTC.

In the case of this clonotype: A much more abundant neighbour one base away suggests this may be a read error. The chain joins TRBV5-1 to TRBJ1-1, with 7 bases that match TRBD1. The CDR3 covers 14 residues. Germline V lookup: CDR1 SGHRS, CDR2 YFSETQ. V was pared by 6 bases and J by 10 bases, with 15 bases of the junction left unmatched. CDR3: CASTVQGGSAGAFF. The CDR3 coding sequence is TGCGCCAGCACGGTTCAGGGGGGTTCAGCTGGAGCTTTCTTT.

This clonotype has a count of ten or more. The chain uses TRBV29-1 and TRBJ2-1; D tentatively fits TRBD1 or TRBD2 (6 bases each). The CDR3 runs to 12 residues. V shed 4 bases and J shed 9 bases, with 13 bases lying between them. Germline assignment: CDR1 SQVTM and CDR2 ANQGSEA. CDR3 sequence (DNA): TGCAGCGTTGTGCCGGGGGCGGGTGAGCAGTTCTTC. As protein: CSVVPGAGEQFF.

This clonotype showed up many times. This chain joins TRBV20-1 and TRBJ2-3; 9 bases are shared with TRBD2. This CDR3 comprises 17 residues. The V gene end was trimmed by 6 bases and the J gene end by 3 bases; junction bases not matched to a gene: 16. CDR1 DFQATT and CDR2 SNEGSKA come from the germline V gene (reference sequence). The CDR3 region is CSALPGGAGGPTDTQYF. DNA for the CDR3: TGCAGTGCCCTACCCGGCGGGGCGGGGGGGCCTACAGATACGCAGTATTTT.

The table lists this clonotype with many counts. V is TRBV11-3 and J is TRBJ2-1; TRBD1 agrees at 7 bases. Germline V CDR1 and CDR2: SGHNT, YENEEA. The junction had 2 bases not matched to a gene; V was cut back by 5 bases and J by 7 bases. The CDR3 consists of 12 residues. The chain's CDR3 is CASSPGGNEQFF. The CDR3 DNA follows: TGTGCCAGCAGCCCAGGGGGTAATGAGCAGTTCTTC.

The table lists this clonotype with many counts. This chain uses TRBV20-1 with TRBJ2-7, with no clear D. Trimming stripped 2 bases from V and 5 bases from J, with 16 bases between. Germline V gene lookup returns CDR1 DFQATT and CDR2 SNEGSKA (reference sequence). The CDR3 has 14 amino acids. The CDR3 bases are TGCAGTGCTAGAACCGACCATTCACCTAACGAGCAGTACTTC. This translates into CSARTDHSPNEQYF.

Comment on this clonotype: A much larger clone lies one base from this, so it may be a read error. The rearrangement joins TRBV29-1 to TRBJ2-3; tentatively, D is TRBD2 (6 bases). The CDR3 spans 13 residues. The V gene's germline CDR1 is SQVTM and CDR2 ANQGSEA. The CDR3 nucleotides read TGCAGCGTTCTTCTTTCGGGGGTAGATACGCTGTATTTT. It yields the protein CSVLLSGVDTLYF.

The rearrangement links TRBV3-1 to TRBJ2-5, with 7 bases lining up with TRBD2. The CDR3 loop spans 13 amino acids. The V segment lost 4 bases and the J segment 10 bases; nucleotides outside the gene matches: 9. Germline lookup yields CDR1 LGHDT and CDR2 YNNKEL (reference sequence). The CDR3 sequence is CASSLLTSRVQYF. The CDR3 DNA reads TGTGCCAGCAGCCTTTTGACTAGCAGGGTCCAGTACTTC.

The gene calls are TRBV4-2 and TRBJ2-1, with a weak D call TRBD2 (6 bases). From germline, CDR1 is LGHNA and CDR2 YNFKEQ. V was cut by 0 bases and J by 11 bases, with 17 bases left in between. This CDR3 region has 15 residues. CDR3 DNA sequence: TGTGCCAGCAGCCAAGAGGGGGGAGTTAAGAAGAAGCAGTTCTTC. Amino acid sequence: CASSQEGGVKKKQFF.

Points on this clonotype: At one boundary the junction diverges from the germline segment, which might be a read error. This chain links TRBV3-1 with TRBJ2-7; D unresolved. Germline V gene data show CDR1 as LGHDT and CDR2 as YNNKEL (reference sequence). The CDR3 runs to 14 residues. CDR3 sequence (DNA): TGTGCCAACAGCCAAGATGCCCTCTCTTACGAGCAGTACTTC. Residues: CANSQDALSYEQYF.

This clonotype has a handful of counts. Germline and junction disagree at one end, which may indicate a read error. The chain couples TRBV5-6 to TRBJ1-2; D remains ambiguous. This CDR3 has 13 amino acids. Germline-derived CDR1 and CDR2 are SGHDT and YYEEEE. CDR3 protein: CASSVTVTYGCTF. The CDR3 DNA follows: TGTGCCAGCAGCGTAACAGTTACCTATGGCTGCACCTTC.

In the case of this clonotype: At one of its ends the junction is not consistent with the germline gene, which may arise from a read error. The V and J genes are TRBV12-3 or TRBV12-4 and TRBJ1-1; D perhaps matches TRBD1 (6 bases). The CDR3 spans 13 residues. In DNA, the CDR3 is TGTGCCAGCAGTTCACAGGGTCACACTGAAGCTTCCTTT. As protein: CASSSQGHTEASF.

The table lists this clonotype with a few counts. The J gene is TRBJ2-5, the V gene TRBV5-1, with TRBD1 matching over 9 bases. The CDR3 is 15 amino acids. The germline V gene encodes CDR1 SGHRS and CDR2 YFSETQ. V lost 0 bases to trimming and J lost 0 bases; unmatched junction nucleotides: 0. CDR3 sequence (DNA): TGCGCCAGCAGCTTGGGGGACAGGGACCAAGAGACCCAGTACTTC. Translated: CASSLGDRDQETQYF.

This clonotype was picked up many times. The CDR3: CASSRDRGYEQYF. CDR3 nucleotides: TGTGCCAGCAGCCGGGACAGGGGCTACGAGCAGTACTTC. This sequence joins TRBV6-5 and TRBJ2-7; 10 nucleotides line up with TRBD1. The CDR3 is 13 residues long. Germline CDR1 and CDR2: MNHEY and SVGAGI. V dropped 6 bases and J dropped 3; count of bases not matched to a gene: 2.

For this clonotype: Sequence at one end of the junction differs from germline and may be a read error. The genes are TRBV11-2 and TRBJ1-6; 9 bases match TRBD1. The germline CDR1 and CDR2 sequences are SGHAT and FQNNGV. This CDR3 region has 14 residues. CDR3 nucleotides: TGTGCCAGCAGGGGACAGGGACGCAATTCATCCCTCCACTTT. Translating gives CASRGQGRNSSLHF.

In this sample, this clonotype turned up many times. The chain is built from TRBV3-1 and TRBJ2-4; tentatively, D is TRBD1 (6 bases). Trimming stripped 1 base from V and 5 bases from J, with 18 bases between. The CDR3 totals 17 residues. Germline assignment: CDR1 LGHDT and CDR2 YNNKEL (reference sequence). The CDR3 sequence: CASSQVGRGHGENIQYF. The DNA of the CDR3 is TGTGCCAGCAGCCAAGTTGGCCGGGGACATGGGGAAAACATTCAGTACTTC. The variable domain in full, completed from reference TRBV3-1 and TRBJ2-4, reads DTAVSQTPKYLVTQMGNDKSIKCEQNLGHDTMYWYKQDSKKFLKIMFSYNNKELIINETVPNRFSPKSPDKAHLNLHINSLELGDSAVYFCASSQVGRGHGENIQYFGAGTRLSVL.

This sequence joins TRBV7-9 and TRBJ1-1; TRBD1 matches at 8 bases. Losses at the gene ends were 5 bases for V and 1 base for J; bases not matched to a gene: 3. CDR3 size: 14 residues. Germline V CDR1 and CDR2: SEHNR, FQNEAQ (reference sequence). In DNA, the CDR3 is TGTGCCAGCAGCCGGGGGACAGGGAACACTGAAGCTTTCTTT. Translation: CASSRGTGNTEAFF.

In its sample, this clonotype was seen many times. The chain has TRBV5-1 and TRBJ2-1, with D perhaps matching TRBD1 (6 bases). From germline, CDR1 is SGHRS and CDR2 YFSETQ. CDR3 length equals 14 residues. V was trimmed by 0 bases and J by 9 bases, leaving 13 bases between them. The CDR3 loop reads CASSLGQGFAEQFF. The CDR3 DNA reads as TGCGCCAGCAGCTTGGGCCAGGGGTTTGCTGAGCAGTTCTTC.

This clonotype has at least ten counts. This chain joins TRBV12-3 or TRBV12-4 and TRBJ1-2; D uncertain. The CDR3 loop spans 13 amino acids. V was trimmed by 6 bases and J by 3 bases, leaving 11 bases between them. The CDR3: CASRTTVDYGYTF. For the CDR3, the DNA is TGTGCCAGCAGGACTACCGTGGACTATGGCTACACCTTC.

In its sample, this clonotype was seen many times. This rearrangement joins TRBV29-1 to TRBJ2-3; a weak D match, TRBD2 (6 bases). V shed 4 bases and J shed 2 bases, with 10 bases lying between them. There are 13 residues in the CDR3. The germline gives CDR1 SQVTM, CDR2 ANQGSEA. Written as DNA, the CDR3 is TGCAGCGTTGTTCTAGCGCCCACAGATACGCAGTATTTT. Residues: CSVVLAPTDTQYF.

The table lists this clonotype with many counts. V usage is TRBV7-3 and J usage is TRBJ2-3; 10 positions match TRBD2. V trimming: 5 bases; J trimming: 1 base; junction bases outside the gene matches: 12. CDR1 is SGHTA, CDR2 FQGTGA, per germline. The length of the CDR3 is 18 residues. CDR3 sequence reads: CASSPLGRTSGGTDTQYF. The CDR3 DNA reads as TGTGCCAGCAGCCCCCTAGGTCGTACTAGCGGGGGCACAGATACGCAGTATTTT.

This clonotype was counted many times. The CDR3 loop reads CAISERQGSEAFF. The CDR3 DNA reads as TGTGCCATCAGTGAGCGACAGGGTTCCGAAGCTTTCTTT. This chain links TRBV10-3 with TRBJ1-1; 7 bases fit TRBD1. CDR3 length: 13 residues. Trimming removed 2 bases from V and 8 bases from J; junction bases left unmatched: 5. Looked up from germline, CDR1 is ENHRY and CDR2 is SYGVKD.

This clonotype has at least ten counts. The chain combines TRBV6-5 with TRBJ2-3; a weak D match, TRBD1 (5 bases). V was shortened by 7 bases and J by 0 bases, with 20 bases between the two germline ends. The germline gives CDR1 MNHEY, CDR2 SVGAGI. CDR3 length: 17 residues. This chain's CDR3 is CASTKGAGPASTDTQYF. CDR3 sequence (DNA): TGTGCCAGCACCAAAGGGGCCGGACCTGCTAGCACAGATACGCAGTATTTT.

On this clonotype itself: A much bigger clone sits one base away, suggesting this may be a read error. The chain carries TRBV5-1 and TRBJ1-4; the D is unclear. This CDR3 has 11 amino acids. Germline V gene data show CDR1 as SGHRS and CDR2 as YFSETQ. CDR3 protein: CASRLDEKLFF. The CDR3 nucleotides are TGCGCCAGCCGCTTGGATGAAAAACTGTTTTTT.

This chain joins TRBV23-1 and TRBJ2-3; no firm D call. TRBV23-1 is annotated as an ORF whose role is uncertain. V was clipped by 0 bases and J by 3 bases, with 13 bases between them. The CDR3 has 16 residues. This CDR3 reads CASSQSCQGLTDTQYF. CDR3 DNA sequence: TGCGCCAGCAGTCAATCGTGCCAAGGGCTAACAGATACGCAGTATTTT.

This clonotype was recorded at least ten times. V and J are TRBV6-5 and TRBJ1-2, with 8 bases that match TRBD1. V gave up 2 bases and J gave up 8 bases; unmatched junction bases: 10. There are 15 residues in the CDR3. Germline V lookup: CDR1 MNHEY, CDR2 SVGAGI. The CDR3 DNA is TGTGCCAGCAGTTACGGCACGACAGGGGTAAAGGGCTACACCTTC. Residues: CASSYGTTGVKGYTF.

This clonotype has a count of ten or more. This sequence joins TRBV20-1 and TRBJ1-5, with D uncertain. V was shortened by 3 bases and J by 3 bases, with 9 bases between the two germline ends. Germline CDR1 reads DFQATT; CDR2 reads SNEGSKA (reference sequence). This CDR3 has 13 residues. The CDR3 DNA reads TGCAGTGCTAGGGTGGCAGTCAATCAGCCCCAGCATTTT. This encodes CSARVAVNQPQHF.